What follows are 17 T cell receptor beta chains derived from one specimen sequenced in a study of human T cells and chemical hapten exposure. This sample's time point: patch test 2, 6 weeks after DPC sensitization. Treatment: therapeutic diphenylcyclopropenone sensitization with weekly scalp DPC. TCRdb itself ran the RACE reads through MiXCR, one entry per CDR3 protein. Among around 360,000 distinct CDR3 sequences listed, about 6% were seen once. The sample consisted of whole blood, taken in connection with sensitization to the hapten diphenylcyclopropenone (DPC). These TCRs come from a woman between 18 and 29 years old with alopecia areata. Some clones in this sample may be carry-over from other donors' samples.

This clonotype was seen at least ten times. The chain uses TRBV24-1 and TRBJ1-2; D is undetermined. Trimming took off 3 bases at V and 8 bases at J, with 9 bases between the two ends. CDR3 size: 12 residues. CDR1 and CDR2 (germline): KGHDR, SFDVKD. For the CDR3, the DNA is TGTGCCACCAGTGATACCGGCCGAGGCTACACCTTC. Protein product: CATSDTGRGYTF.

The rearrangement links TRBV7-8 to TRBJ2-1; D remains unclear. Germline V gene data show CDR1 as SGHVS and CDR2 as FQNEAQ. The length of the CDR3 is 15 residues. Trimming removed 7 bases from V and 6 bases from J, with 19 bases in between. This chain's CDR3 is CASTPGQVIGNEQFF. CDR3 in DNA: TGTGCCAGCACTCCCGGGCAGGTCATCGGCAATGAGCAGTTCTTC.

This clonotype was picked up many times. The gene calls are TRBV29-1 and TRBJ2-3, with TRBD1 matching 10 bases. CDR1 is SQVTM and CDR2 is ANQGSEA in the germline V gene. The length of the CDR3 is 14 residues. The V gene end was trimmed by 6 bases and the J gene end by 5 bases; junction bases not matched to a gene: 8. For the CDR3, the DNA is TGCAGCGTGAAGACAGGGGGCTTCTTAGATACGCAGTATTTT. Protein product: CSVKTGGFLDTQYF.

The chain joins TRBV7-9 to TRBJ2-1; the match to TRBD1 covers 7 bases. The CDR3 runs to 16 residues. V gave up 5 bases and J gave up 2 bases; unmatched junction bases: 9. Germline V gene lookup returns CDR1 SEHNR and CDR2 FQNEAQ (reference sequence). The CDR3 is CASSKPTGNTYNEQFF. The DNA of the CDR3 is TGTGCCAGCAGCAAGCCGACAGGGAACACCTACAATGAGCAGTTCTTC.

This clonotype was recorded many times. The J gene is TRBJ1-3, the V gene TRBV6-2 or TRBV6-3, with D unclear. V gave up 6 bases and J gave up 0 bases, with 15 bases separating them. CDR1 MNHEY and CDR2 SVGEGT come from the germline V gene. CDR3 length: 16 amino acids. This CDR3 reads CASSRWTDSSGNTIYF. The CDR3, as DNA: TGTGCCAGCAGCCGTTGGACGGATAGCTCTGGAAACACCATATATTTT.

There are a few counts of this clonotype. This chain connects TRBV6-2 or TRBV6-3 to TRBJ1-5; TRBD1 matches 8 bases. Trimming at V came to 3 bases and at J to 4 bases, leaving 11 bases not matched to a gene. In germline, CDR1 is MNHEY, CDR2 SVGEGT. The CDR3 contains 17 residues. The CDR3 region is CASSYLPGTGINQPQHF. The DNA of the CDR3 is TGTGCCAGCAGTTATCTGCCCGGGACAGGAATAAATCAGCCCCAGCATTTT.

This clonotype appeared many times. J is TRBJ1-5 and V is TRBV5-5; 9 bases are a match to TRBD1. The length of the CDR3 is 15 residues. J gave up 7 bases and V 4 bases, and 9 bases lay outside the gene matches. Germline V lookup: CDR1 SGHKS, CDR2 YYEKEE (reference sequence). The CDR3 DNA reads TGTGCCAGCAGCAGTGGACAGGGGATTAGGCAGCCCCAGCATTTT. Translated, it gives CASSSGQGIRQPQHF.

This clonotype was detected many times. The chain joins TRBV29-1 to TRBJ2-1; 8 bases are a match to TRBD2. The CDR3 contains 13 residues. Losses at the gene ends were 4 bases for V and 6 bases for J; bases not matched to a gene: 5. CDR1 is SQVTM and CDR2 is ANQGSEA in the germline V gene. CDR3 sequence (DNA): TGCAGCGTTGGGGTAGGGACTAGCAATGAGCAGTTCTTC. Protein product: CSVGVGTSNEQFF.

This clonotype was picked up a small number of times. J is TRBJ2-1 and V is TRBV20-1, with TRBD2 as a possible D gene (6 bases). This CDR3 has 13 residues. V was cut by 6 bases and J by 10 bases, with 19 bases left in between. Germline-derived CDR1 and CDR2 are DFQATT and SNEGSKA (reference sequence). The CDR3 reads CSAIINVSGEQFF. In DNA form, the CDR3 reads TGCAGTGCCATTATTAATGTTAGCGGCGAGCAGTTCTTC.

This clonotype was seen more than once but under ten times. V usage is TRBV5-1 and J usage is TRBJ2-3, with 11 nucleotides matching TRBD1. V lost 4 bases to trimming and J lost 5 bases; unmatched junction nucleotides: 6. Germline V lookup: CDR1 SGHRS, CDR2 YFSETQ. The CDR3 loop spans 15 amino acids. Here the CDR3 reads CASSPGQGAKDTQYF. CDR3 coding DNA: TGCGCCAGCAGCCCTGGACAGGGGGCGAAAGATACGCAGTATTTT. The whole variable domain, filled in from reference TRBV5-1 and TRBJ2-3, reads KAGVTQTPRYLIKTRGQQVTLSCSPISGHRSVSWYQQTPGQGLQFLFEYFSETQRNKGNFPGRFSGRQFSNSRSEMNVSTLELGDSALYLCASSPGQGAKDTQYFGPGTRLTVL.

This clonotype was picked up many times. V and J are TRBV6-1 and TRBJ1-5; TRBD1 matches at 8 bases. The J segment lost 6 bases and the V segment lost 6 bases, leaving 10 bases of the junction unmatched. The germline V gene encodes CDR1 MNHNS and CDR2 SASEGT. The CDR3 extends over 15 amino acids. The CDR3 here is CASSENQGAAQPQHF. The CDR3 nucleotides are TGTGCCAGCAGCGAGAATCAGGGGGCGGCTCAGCCCCAGCATTTT.

This chain uses TRBV10-2 with TRBJ2-3, with 10 bases identical to TRBD1. The CDR3 loop spans 15 amino acids. Germline values: CDR1 WSHSY, CDR2 SAAADI. The junction had 9 bases not matched to a gene; V was cut back by 8 bases and J by 4 bases. The CDR3 loop reads CASGPVDRGPDTQYF. The CDR3 region has the DNA TGCGCCAGCGGCCCCGTTGACAGGGGGCCAGATACGCAGTATTTT.

This clonotype was picked up many times. V usage is TRBV4-3 and J usage is TRBJ1-2; D perhaps matches TRBD1 (6 bases). The CDR3 has 17 residues. The germline V and J ends were trimmed by 0 bases and 5 bases, with 19 bases remaining between them. The germline V gene has CDR1 LGHNA and CDR2 YSLEER. For the CDR3, the DNA is TGCGCCAGCAGCCAAGATCTTACTAGGGGCAGGGGTTATGGCTACACCTTC. Its protein is CASSQDLTRGRGYGYTF.

Ten or more counts support this clonotype. The V and J genes are TRBV20-1 and TRBJ1-2; D gene ambiguous. Trimming took 1 base from V and 5 from J, leaving 8 bases between them. Germline V gene sequence: CDR1 DFQATT, CDR2 SNEGSKA (reference sequence). The CDR3 is made up of 12 amino acids. The CDR3 nucleotides are TGCAGTGCTAGAGGGACGCAATATGGCTACACCTTC. It codes for CSARGTQYGYTF.

In its sample, this clonotype was seen many times. This chain connects TRBV28 to TRBJ1-4; D may be TRBD1 (5 bases). Trimming removed 5 bases from V and 6 bases from J, with 16 bases in between. The length of the CDR3 is 15 residues. Germline V lookup: CDR1 MDHEN, CDR2 SYDVKM. Here the CDR3 DNA reads TGTGCCAGCAGTCCAGCCGGGGCCGGGGATGAAAAACTGTTTTTT. Its translation: CASSPAGAGDEKLFF.

This clonotype occurred a few times. CDR3 loop: CASRAGSGRETQYF. DNA for the CDR3: TGTGCCAGCAGGGCTGGGTCTGGGAGGGAGACCCAGTACTTC. The rearrangement joins TRBV12-3 or TRBV12-4 to TRBJ2-5, with a weak D call TRBD2 (6 bases). This CDR3 is built from 14 residues. Deletions cut 6 bases from V and 5 bases from J, with 16 bases between.

This clonotype was detected ten times or more. The rearrangement links TRBV10-3 to TRBJ1-1, with 8 bases identical to TRBD1. This CDR3 is 14 amino acids long. Germline lookup yields CDR1 ENHRY and CDR2 SYGVKD. With V trimmed by 0 bases and J by 5 bases, 2 bases remained unmatched. CDR3 in amino acids: CAISESQGGTEAFF. CDR3 sequence (DNA): TGTGCCATCAGTGAGTCACAGGGGGGGACTGAAGCTTTCTTT.